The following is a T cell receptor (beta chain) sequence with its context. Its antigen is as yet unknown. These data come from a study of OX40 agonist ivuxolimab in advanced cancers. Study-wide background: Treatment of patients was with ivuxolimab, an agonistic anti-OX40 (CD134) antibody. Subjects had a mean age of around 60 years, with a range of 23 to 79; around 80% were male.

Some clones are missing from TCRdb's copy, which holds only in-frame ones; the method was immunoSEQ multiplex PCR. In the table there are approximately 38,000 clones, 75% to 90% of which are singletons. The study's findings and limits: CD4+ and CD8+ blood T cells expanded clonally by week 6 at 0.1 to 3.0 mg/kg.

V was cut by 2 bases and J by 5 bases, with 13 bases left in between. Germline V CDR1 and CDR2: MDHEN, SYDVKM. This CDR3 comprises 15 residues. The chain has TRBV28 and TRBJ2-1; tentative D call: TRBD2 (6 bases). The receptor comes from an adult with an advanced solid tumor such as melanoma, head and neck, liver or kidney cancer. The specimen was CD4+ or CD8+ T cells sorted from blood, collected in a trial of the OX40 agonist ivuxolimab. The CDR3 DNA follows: TGTGCCAGCAGTTTAAGGGCGGGGAACGACAATGAGCAGTTCTTC. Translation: CASSLRAGNDNEQFF.